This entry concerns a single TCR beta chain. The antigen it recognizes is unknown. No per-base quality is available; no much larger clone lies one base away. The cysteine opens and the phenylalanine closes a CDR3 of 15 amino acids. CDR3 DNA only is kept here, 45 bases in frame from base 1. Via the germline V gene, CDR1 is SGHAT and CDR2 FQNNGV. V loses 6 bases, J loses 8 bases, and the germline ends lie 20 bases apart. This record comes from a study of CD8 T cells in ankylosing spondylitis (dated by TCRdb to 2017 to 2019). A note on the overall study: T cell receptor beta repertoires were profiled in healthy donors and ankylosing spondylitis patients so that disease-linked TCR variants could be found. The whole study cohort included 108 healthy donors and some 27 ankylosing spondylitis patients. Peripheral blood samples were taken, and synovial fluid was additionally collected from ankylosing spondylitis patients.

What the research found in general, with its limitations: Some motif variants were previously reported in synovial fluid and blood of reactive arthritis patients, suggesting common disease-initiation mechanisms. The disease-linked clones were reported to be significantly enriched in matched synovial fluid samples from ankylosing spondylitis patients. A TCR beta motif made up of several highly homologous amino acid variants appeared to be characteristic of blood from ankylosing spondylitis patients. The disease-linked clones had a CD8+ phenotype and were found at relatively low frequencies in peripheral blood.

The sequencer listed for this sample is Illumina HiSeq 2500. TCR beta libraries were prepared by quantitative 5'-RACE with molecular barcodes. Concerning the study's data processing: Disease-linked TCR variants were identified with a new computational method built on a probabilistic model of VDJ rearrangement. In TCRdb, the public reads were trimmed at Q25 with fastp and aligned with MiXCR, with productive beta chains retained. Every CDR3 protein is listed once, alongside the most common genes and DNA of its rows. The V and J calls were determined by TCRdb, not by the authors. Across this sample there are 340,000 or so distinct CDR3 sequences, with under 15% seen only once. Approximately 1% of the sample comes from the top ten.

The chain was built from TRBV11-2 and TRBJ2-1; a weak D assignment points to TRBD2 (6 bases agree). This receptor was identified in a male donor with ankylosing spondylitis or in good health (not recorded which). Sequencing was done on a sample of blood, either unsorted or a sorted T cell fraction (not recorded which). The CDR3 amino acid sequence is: CASRPLAFKSDEQFF. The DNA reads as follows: TGTGCCAGCAGGCCCCTAGCGTTTAAATCGGATGAGCAGTTCTTC.